This note documents a single TCR beta chain sequence. The CDR3 runs to 14 residues. The germline CDR1 and CDR2 sequences are SGHKS and YYEKEE (reference sequence). Trimming took off 0 bases at V and 5 bases at J, with 11 bases between the two ends. Source study methods: Reference gene primers were amplified, and this amplification served to estimate nucleated cell counts. This table comes from immunoSEQ multiplex PCR, and its TCRdb copy is limited to in-frame clones, with some not included. V, J and clone size reflect that table, while D and trimming were determined from the DNA. The sample lists approximately 75,000 clones; approximately 86% were seen once. The record originates from a study of blood T cell repertoires in COVID-19.

The receptor was isolated from a man older than 75 with COVID-19, enrolled during active disease. Sequences were obtained from peripheral blood. The chain has TRBV5-5 and TRBJ1-1; tentative D call: TRBD1 (5 bases). The CDR3 reads CASSLEEGRTEAFF. The CDR3 DNA reads as TGTGCCAGCAGCTTGGAGGAGGGGCGGACTGAAGCTTTCTTT.